This T cell receptor beta chain was captured by sequencing in a study of molecular identifiers for immune sequencing clone quantification. Study information: Replicate experiments divided RNA from about 19,000 or 110,000 naive CD8 cells into five parts and sequenced four. Study-level findings and limits: Beyond 20 RNA copies, clones held over 97% of effector molecules, compared with under 1% in naive cells.

Preparation of the bulk TCR libraries relied on previously described methods and listed TCR primers. TCRdb processed the PCR reads anew with MiXCR; each CDR3 protein has one entry. The table shows about 510,000 distinct CDR3 sequences, with around 23% occurring only once. Sequencing libraries of naive CD8 cells derived from approximately 22,000 to 940,000 sorted cells with 10%, 30% or 50% RNA. V was shortened by 4 bases and J by 1 base, with 34 bases between the two germline ends. Germline V gives CDR1 DFQATT, CDR2 SNEGSKA (reference sequence). The CDR3 has 21 residues. Worth noting for this clonotype: Antigen: not known.

This rearrangement joins TRBV20-1 to TRBJ1-1; no firm D call. Sequenced: naive CD8+ T cells from blood, with Jurkat cell RNA spiked in. As to subset: FACS-sorted CD8+CD4-CCR7+CD45RA+ naive T cells. This receptor was taken from a human donor in good health. Some libraries in this study had Jurkat cell RNA spiked in. CDR3 coding DNA: TGCAGTGCTACGTACAAGTCCTCGTCCCCAGGTTTAAGTACACGGAACACTGAAGCTTTCTTT. Its translation: CSATYKSSSPGLSTRNTEAFF.